These T cell receptor beta chains were read from a single sample in a study of blood T cell repertoires in COVID-19. Clones were read by immunoSEQ multiplex PCR, and TCRdb kept only the in-frame ones, dropping some. The table has roughly 250,000 clones, over 70% seen once. The specimen sequenced was peripheral blood. Every receptor here comes from a woman older than 75 with acute or convalescent COVID-19. Each CDR3 is given with its conserved first and last residue. A D gene is named only where the DNA matches it firmly. Where a row states a size, it is once, few, many or the class of an expanded clone; other rows omit it.

J,D,V,size,CDR3,DNA
TRBJ1-5,TRBD1,TRBV18,few,CASSPDRGGQPQHF,TGTGCCAGCTCACCGGACAGGGGAGGACAGCCCCAGCATTTT
TRBJ2-7,-,TRBV3-1/TRBV3-2,-,CASSQVLNEQYF,TGTGCCAGCAGCCAAGTTCTAAACGAGCAGTACTTC
TRBJ1-1,-,TRBV6-4,-,CASSDSVRGKDTEAFF,TGTGCCAGCAGTGACTCCGTTAGGGGCAAAGACACTGAAGCTTTCTTT
TRBJ2-1,TRBD2,TRBV2,-,CASRARWLAGGLSYNEQFF,TGTGCCAGCAGGGCCCGGTGGCTAGCGGGGGGGCTCTCCTACAATGAGCAGTTCTTC
TRBJ1-5,-,TRBV10-2,few,CASSESRRQPQHF,TGCGCCAGCAGTGAGTCCCGCCGGCAGCCCCAGCATTTT
TRBJ1-1,-,TRBV2,few,CASSRSERTANTEAFF,TGTGCCAGCAGTCGGAGTGAGAGGACAGCGAACACTGAAGCTTTCTTT
TRBJ2-4,TRBD2,TRBV3-1/TRBV3-2,-,CASSQAPIGLAAPYIQYF,TGTGCCAGCAGCCAAGCTCCCATAGGACTAGCGGCCCCTTACATTCAGTACTTC
TRBJ1-5,-,TRBV19,-,CASSDTGIAQPQHF,TGTGCCAGTAGCGATACAGGGATTGCTCAGCCCCAGCATTTT
TRBJ1-2,-,TRBV15,-,CATSRDRVGGYTF,TGTGCCACCAGCAGAGACAGGGTTGGTGGCTACACCTTC
TRBJ2-4,TRBD2,TRBV18,-,CASSPVTSGGNLAKNIQYF,TGTGCCAGCTCACCAGTGACTAGCGGGGGGAACTTAGCCAAAAACATTCAGTACTTC
TRBJ1-2,-,TRBV12-2,-,CASRLPPDREYDYGYTF,TGTGCAAGTCGCTTGCCCCCGGACAGGGAATATGACTATGGCTACACCTTC
TRBJ1-2,-,TRBV19,-,CASSDTGINYGYTF,TGTGCCAGTAGCGACACAGGGATAAACTATGGCTACACCTTC
TRBJ1-5,-,TRBV2,-,CASSGGTGYNQPQHF,TGTGCCAGCAGTGGGGGTACAGGGTACAATCAGCCCCAGCATTTT
TRBJ2-7,-,TRBV3-1/TRBV3-2,-,CASSQDTVPPEQYF,TGTGCCAGCAGCCAAGATACAGTTCCCCCCGAGCAGTACTTC
TRBJ1-2,-,TRBV6-1,-,CASSERGGYGYTF,TGTGCCAGCAGTGAAAGGGGAGGCTATGGCTACACCTTC
TRBJ2-2,TRBD1,TRBV5-1,-,CASSPGQGTGELFF,TGCGCCAGCAGCCCGGGACAGGGTACCGGGGAGCTGTTTTTT
TRBJ1-1,-,TRBV7-2,-,CASSLGGYRGTEAFF,TGTGCCAGCAGCTTAGGCGGGTACCGTGGCACTGAAGCTTTCTTT
TRBJ2-7,-,TRBV12-3/TRBV12-4,-,CASSTAGHEQYF,TGTGCCAGCAGTACCGCGGGGCACGAGCAGTACTTC
TRBJ1-5,-,TRBV11-1,-,CASSHSPNQPQHF,TGTGCCAGCAGCCACTCCCCGAATCAGCCCCAGCATTTT
TRBJ1-2,-,TRBV3-1/TRBV3-2,-,CASSQRKQAGGYTF,TGTGCCAGCAGCCAAAGGAAACAGGCTGGTGGCTACACCTTC
TRBJ1-3,-,TRBV4-3,once,CASSQEIGSSGNTIYF,TGCGCCAGCAGCCAAGAAATCGGGAGCTCTGGAAACACCATATATTTT
TRBJ1-2,-,TRBV30,-,CAWSNGRGYGYTF,TGTGCCTGGAGTAATGGGAGGGGCTATGGCTACACCTTC
TRBJ2-5,-,TRBV27,-,CASSPTLVLGTQYF,TGTGCCAGCAGCCCAACCCTAGTGTTAGGGACCCAGTACTTC
TRBJ1-5,TRBD1,TRBV6-6,-,CASSYGWGQQHF,TGTGCCAGCAGTTACGGCTGGGGACAGCAGCATTTT
TRBJ1-1,-,TRBV25-1,-,CASSTPGREAFF,TGTGCCAGCAGTACCCCTGGGCGTGAAGCTTTCTTT
TRBJ1-2,TRBD1,TRBV19,-,CASRTQTGGDYGYTF,TGTGCCAGCCGCACCCAAACAGGGGGCGACTATGGCTACACCTTC
TRBJ1-1,TRBD1,TRBV12-5,-,CASGLTRDRGTEAFF,TGTGCTAGTGGTTTGACCCGGGACAGGGGCACTGAAGCTTTCTTT
TRBJ1-3,-,TRBV5-1,-,CASSADSSSGNTIYF,TGCGCCAGCAGCGCGGACAGTAGCTCTGGAAACACCATATATTTT
TRBJ1-4,TRBD1,TRBV6-6,-,CASSSAGQGSEKLFF,TGTGCCAGCAGTTCTGCGGGACAGGGAAGCGAAAAACTGTTTTTT
TRBJ1-2,TRBD1,TRBV7-9,-,CASTQGDTNYGYTF,TGTGCCAGCACCCAGGGGGACACTAACTATGGCTACACCTTC
TRBJ2-5,TRBD2,TRBV27,-,CASSFRLADQETQYF,TGTGCCAGCAGTTTCCGACTAGCCGACCAAGAGACCCAGTACTTC
TRBJ2-7,-,TRBV5-1,few,CASSLALGRTGQGYEQYF,TGCGCCAGCAGCTTGGCTTTGGGGAGGACCGGCCAGGGCTACGAGCAGTACTTC
TRBJ2-7,-,TRBV20-1,-,CSATRVGEQYF,TGCAGTGCTACCAGGGTGGGCGAGCAGTACTTC
TRBJ2-4,-,TRBV6-6,-,CASTEPQGIQYF,TGTGCCAGCACCGAGCCTCAGGGCATTCAGTACTTC
TRBJ1-2,TRBD1,TRBV7-9,-,CASSPRTGLTLNYGYTF,TGTGCCAGCAGCCCCCGGACAGGACTCACCCTTAACTATGGCTACACCTTC
TRBJ2-7,-,TRBV28,few,CASSFSEGALEQYF,TGTGCCAGCAGTTTTTCGGAGGGAGCTCTAGAGCAGTACTTC
TRBJ2-2,TRBD1,TRBV10-3,-,CAIKRQGANTGELFF,TGTGCCATCAAACGGCAGGGGGCGAACACCGGGGAGCTGTTTTTT
TRBJ1-1,-,TRBV19,few,CASTKTGNTEAFF,TGTGCCAGTACTAAGACGGGGAACACTGAAGCTTTCTTT
TRBJ1-1,-,TRBV2,-,CASSADGGYNTEAFF,TGTGCCAGCAGTGCCGACGGCGGGTATAACACTGAAGCTTTCTTT
TRBJ1-2,TRBD1,TRBV7-2,-,CASSSRTGLAYGYTF,TGTGCCAGCAGCTCCCGGACAGGGCTGGCCTATGGCTACACCTTC
TRBJ2-2,TRBD1,TRBV5-8,-,CASSRGQVHTGELFF,TGTGCCAGCAGCCGGGGACAGGTTCACACCGGGGAGCTGTTTTTT